This T cell receptor (beta chain) comes out of a study of long-term antiretroviral therapy in people with HIV (dated by TCRdb to between 2021 and 2022). Turning to the overall study: Collection of the earliest samples took place about a decade ahead of the 2015 WHO recommendation for immediate ART, at a time when ART was typically delayed until CD4 counts fell. A retrospective serial study tested whether changes in peripheral blood TRB repertoire composition and diversity were associated with ART initiation and durable HIV suppression. The cohort contributed about 180 cryopreserved PBMC samples from a few dozen adults with confirmed HIV infection, collected serially over a mean of around 6 years (range 1-12). About two fifths of the roughly 30 participants with HIV were female. No cross-contamination during QIAcube processing was seen in test extractions of a monoclonal T-cell line run alongside roughly 35 polyclonal samples.

A word on this clone: Its recognized antigen is unknown. Qualities for individual bases were not recorded, and no much larger clone is one base off.

Participants were included only if at least one PBMC sample before ART initiation and at least two post-ART samples were available. All participants with HIV were treated in the United States of America. Before DNA extraction, cryopreserved samples of about 1-10 million PBMC were thawed and washed. At the time of the earliest PBMC sample for each participant with HIV, ages ranged from roughly 20 to 60 years. PBMC samples were contributed by each participant from 1-4 timepoints before ART initiation and 2-8 timepoints after ART initiation, with a median of 7 samples. Serial HIV viral load, CD4+ T-cell count, ART history and demographic data were obtained for every participant. Genomic DNA was extracted from unsorted PBMC with a Qiagen kit on a QIAcube, processed in batches of 12 samples. Study-wide conclusions, independent of this receptor: Inferences about post-ART repertoire changes were limited because no data were available on ART adherence, viral resistance or therapy changes. Because pre-ART samples had limited cell numbers, profiling was done on unsorted PBMC rather than on sorted CD4+ and CD8+ T cells. At every time point, the repertoire was dominated by expanded TRB clones first identified before ART initiation, although this dominance fluctuated and, in many PLHIV, declined after ART. Starting ART was linked to a significant rise in TRB diversity, yet even after long-term ART the diversity remained significantly lower than in transplant donor controls. Since PBMC availability was limited, sequencing covered only the TCR beta chain, with no alpha chain pairing. The samples span the years 2004 to 2017, and the ART regimens used may be less effective than current regimens. HIV repertoires had narrower CDR3 length ranges than controls, and the network structure suggested an antigen-experienced repertoire that shifted only slightly toward naive after ART.

Including the terminal cysteine and phenylalanine, the CDR3 comprises 15 residues. The entry retains the CDR3 DNA only, 45 bases that are in frame from base 1. V trim: 2 bases; J trim: 3 bases; unmatched bases: 7. CDR1 SGDLS and CDR2 YYNGEE are derived from the germline V gene. The immunoSEQ hsTCRB v3.0 assay was used at survey level resolution to sequence the TRB variable region. The targeted TRB sequencing depth was 40,000-50,000 T-cell genomes per sample. TRB libraries were pooled and sequenced on an Illumina MiSeq using a v3 150-cycle kit. Processing in the source paper ran as follows. Analysis of repertoires was carried out in R inside a reproducible Nextflow workflow spanning QC, data transformation and analysis. Custom analyses were implemented in LymphoSeq2, an R package for AIRR-Seq data exploration. After excluding several samples that yielded fewer than 5000 total TRB sequences, approximately 180 HIV repertoires remained for analysis. Among the roughly 200 retained HIV repertoires, 55 to 65 were collected before ART initiation and fewer than 150 were collected after ART initiation. Each repertoire was downsampled to 5000 TRB nucleotide sequences, and summary statistics were averaged across 100 downsampling iterations. Only TRB sequences with CDR3 regions of at least seven amino acids were retained for analysis. Two measures captured diversity: a Shannon entropy-derived clonality score and the Gini coefficient. In the repertoire networks, any two of the top 5000 CDR3 amino acid sequences were connected whenever the two sequences differed by an edit distance of one. For TRB CDR3 amino acid sequences, antigen specificity groups and MHC restriction were predicted with GLIPH2. CDR3 amino acid sequences were matched against VDJdb and McPAS-TCR to flag known CMV, EBV, HIV or tissue antigen associations. Pre-ART, post-ART and control groups were compared with Wilcoxon signed-rank tests and Holm-Bonferroni correction. TCRdb stores this immuneACCESS table with in-frame sequences only. Part of the clones is absent; in the studies checked, under half of the shortfall reflects unresolved V genes, and no reason is known for the rest. V, J and clone size were drawn from that table, and D and trimming were deduced from the DNA. The sample table shows approximately 19,000 clones, and about 89% are seen once. 3.3% of the sample is in the top ten clones.

The source of this sequence is a woman aged 45-60 years with HIV. The starting material was unsorted PBMCs, obtained approximately 2.5 years after starting antiretroviral therapy. In this chain, TRBV9 is recombined with TRBJ2-7, and TRBD1 aligns with 8 junction nucleotides. The bases are TGTGCCAGCAGCGTCTCTGGGACAGGAATCTACGAGCAGTACTTC. Translation gives CASSVSGTGIYEQYF. With the rest looked up from the reference TRBV9 and TRBJ2-7 genes rather than sequenced, the full variable domain is DSGVTQTPKHLITATGQRVTLRCSPRSGDLSVYWYQQSLDQGLQFLIQYYNGEERAKGNILERFSAQQFPDLHSELNLSSLELGDSALYFCASSVSGTGIYEQYFGPGTRLTVT.